Here is one TCR beta chain with its context. No antigen is known for it. This CDR3 has 15 residues. Trimming shortened V by 0 bases and J by 6 bases, and 15 bases separated the two germline ends. Germline V gene sequence: CDR1 LGHDT, CDR2 YNNKEL (reference sequence). Assay used: immunoSEQ multiplex PCR; TCRdb lists only in-frame clones, some missing. The sample contains 45,000 to 60,000 clones, roughly 86% of which appear only once. The data originate from a study of T cell responses to AZD1222 COVID-19 vaccine. Study details: Second-dose intervals near 4 or 12 weeks were combined.

Study-wide results and caveats: In the spike-specific TCR repertoire, nearly half reportedly target unmutated variant regions. Clonal diversity was possibly underestimated; the donors were predominantly white British and more often female.

The sample in question was peripheral blood, obtained on day 0 of AZD1222 vaccination. This clonotype originated in an adult in good health. This chain joins TRBV3-1 (or the pseudogene TRBV3-2) and TRBJ2-7, with D tentatively TRBD2 (6 bases). The CDR3 DNA follows: TGTGCCAGCAGCCAAGATATGCTCGGGGGAAGCGAGCAGTACTTC. Translation: CASSQDMLGGSEQYF.